The rows below give T cell receptor beta chains drawn from one sample of a study of T cells in tuberculosis. Profiled with immunoSEQ multiplex PCR; TCRdb holds only in-frame clones, not every one. The sample consists of some 47,000 clones, more than 90% of them appearing once. The sample was PBMCs. The receptors derive from a donor aged 10 to 29 with latent tuberculosis or without tuberculosis infection. CDR3s include the opening cysteine and the closing phenylalanine or tryptophan. A D gene is named only where the DNA matches it firmly. Not every row has a clone size; where given, it reads once, few, many or a size class.

D	V	J	size	DNA	CDR3
.	TRBV27	TRBJ2-3	.	TGTGCCAGCAGTCTAGACCCCGATACGCAGTATTTT	CASSLDPDTQYF
TRBD2	TRBV25-1	TRBJ2-2	.	TGTGCCAGCAGTGAATTGGGGGGGGTAGACACCGGGGAGCTGTTTTTT	CASSELGGVDTGELFF
.	TRBV27	TRBJ2-1	.	TGTGCCAGCAGTTTTGGGCCGTTAGACGAGCAGTTCTTC	CASSFGPLDEQFF
TRBD1	TRBV27	TRBJ2-7	.	TGTGCCAGCAGTCACTTTGTAGGACAGGAAATGCCCTACGAGCAGTACTTC	CASSHFVGQEMPYEQYF
TRBD1	TRBV7-2	TRBJ2-7	.	TGTGCCAGCAGCCCCGGGGGACAGGGATACGAGCAGTACTTC	CASSPGGQGYEQYF
.	TRBV6-6	TRBJ1-2	few	TGTGCCAGCAGCTCCGCACCCCCGAGGAGCTATGGCTACACCTTC	CASSSAPPRSYGYTF
.	TRBV27	TRBJ1-2	once	TGTGCCAGCAGTTTATTTAATAGCGCAGACCCGTATGGCTACACCTTC	CASSLFNSADPYGYTF
.	TRBV18	TRBJ1-5	.	TGTGCCAGCTCACTAGGTGCAGGTCAGCCCCAGCATTTT	CASSLGAGQPQHF
.	TRBV10-3	TRBJ1-5	few	TGTGCCGTCGCCCCAGGGTTGAATCAGCCCCAGCATTTT	CAVAPGLNQPQHF
TRBD2	TRBV6-5	TRBJ2-1	.	TGTGCCAGTGGGGAGGGGAGAGGCTACAATGAGCAGTTCTTC	CASGEGRGYNEQFF